This record looks at one TCR beta chain sequence and its context. Its specificity is unknown. This specimen belongs to a study of T cells in localized non-small cell lung cancer. The CDR3 runs to 15 residues. The germline gives CDR1 MDHEN, CDR2 SYDVKM. Between the trimmed V and J ends, which lost 3 bases and 0 bases, there was a span of 12 bases. Notes on the study in general: Uninvolved adjacent lung showed the highest T cell clonality, exceeding tumor. The study detected a median around 61 of the top 100 tumor clones in adjacent lung. Owing to sequencing of a solitary tumor region, heterogeneity cannot be discounted.

Measured with immunoSEQ multiplex PCR; TCRdb has only the in-frame clones, and not every one. Among approximately 31,000 clones, about 80% were seen once, and the ten largest hold around a third. This receptor was obtained from a male donor at least 60 years old with stage II squamous cell lung carcinoma. The genes are TRBV28 and TRBJ2-7; either TRBD1 or TRBD2 may supply D (6 bases each). Sequences were derived from peripheral blood, sampled before any cancer treatment. The CDR3 coding sequence is TGTGCCAGCAGTTTGGGGGGCGCAAGCTCCTACGAGCAGTACTTC. Amino acids: CASSLGGASSYEQYF.